A single T cell receptor beta chain is shown here with its context. With 7 bases removed from V and 0 bases from J, the gap between germline ends came to 10 bases. Germline V CDR1 and CDR2: LNHDA, SQIVND (reference sequence). The CDR3 runs 13 residues. Here immunoSEQ multiplex PCR was the method, and the copy in TCRdb shows in-frame clones only, minus some. The sample holds roughly 380,000 clones, approximately 91% seen once. These data belong to a study of blood T cell repertoires in COVID-19. Seattle enrolled patients during active infection and tracked them longitudinally. The chain couples TRBV19 to TRBJ2-7; D is unclear. The source of this sequence is a woman in her thirties or forties with COVID-19, enrolled during active disease. Sequencing was done on a sample of peripheral blood. CDR3 bases: TGTGCCAGTAAACAGTCAAACTCCTACGAGCAGTACTTC. Encoded protein: CASKQSNSYEQYF. The whole variable domain, filled in from reference TRBV19 and TRBJ2-7, reads DGGITQSPKYLFRKEGQNVTLSCEQNLNHDAMYWYRQDPGQGLRLIYYSQIVNDFQKGDIAEGYSVSREKKESFPLTVTSAQKNPTAFYLCASKQSNSYEQYFGPGTRLTVT.